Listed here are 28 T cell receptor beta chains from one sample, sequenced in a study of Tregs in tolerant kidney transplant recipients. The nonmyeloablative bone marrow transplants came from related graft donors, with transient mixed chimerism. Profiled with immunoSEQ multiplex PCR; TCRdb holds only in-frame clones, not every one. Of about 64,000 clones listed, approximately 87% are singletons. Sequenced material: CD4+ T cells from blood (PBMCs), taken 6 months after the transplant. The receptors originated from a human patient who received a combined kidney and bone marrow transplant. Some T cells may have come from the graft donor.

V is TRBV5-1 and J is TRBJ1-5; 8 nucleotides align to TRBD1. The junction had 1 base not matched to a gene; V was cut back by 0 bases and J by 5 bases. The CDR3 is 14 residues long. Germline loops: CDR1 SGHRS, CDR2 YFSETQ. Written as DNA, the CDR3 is TGCGCCAGCAGCTTGGGGACAGGGTATCAGCCCCAGCATTTT. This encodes CASSLGTGYQPQHF.

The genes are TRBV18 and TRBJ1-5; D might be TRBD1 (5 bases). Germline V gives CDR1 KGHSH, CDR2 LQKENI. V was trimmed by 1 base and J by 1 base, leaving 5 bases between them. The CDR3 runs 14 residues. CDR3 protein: CASSPQGSNQPQHF. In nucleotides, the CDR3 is TGTGCCAGCTCACCACAGGGGAGCAATCAGCCCCAGCATTTT.

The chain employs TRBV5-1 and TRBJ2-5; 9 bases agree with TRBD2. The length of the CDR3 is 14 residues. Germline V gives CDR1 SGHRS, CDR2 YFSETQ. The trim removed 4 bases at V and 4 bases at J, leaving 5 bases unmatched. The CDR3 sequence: CASSGGLARETQYF. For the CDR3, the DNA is TGCGCCAGCAGCGGAGGACTAGCGAGAGAGACCCAGTACTTC.

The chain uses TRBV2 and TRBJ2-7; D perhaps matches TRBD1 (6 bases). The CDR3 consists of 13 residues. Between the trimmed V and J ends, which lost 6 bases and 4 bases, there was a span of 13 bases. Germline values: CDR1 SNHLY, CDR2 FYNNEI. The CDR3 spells CASSQFQGYEQYF. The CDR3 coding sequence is TGTGCCAGCAGCCAATTTCAGGGGTACGAGCAGTACTTC.

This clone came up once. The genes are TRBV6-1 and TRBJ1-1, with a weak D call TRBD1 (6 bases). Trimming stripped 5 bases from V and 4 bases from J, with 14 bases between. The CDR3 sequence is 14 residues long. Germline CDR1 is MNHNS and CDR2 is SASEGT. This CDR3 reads CASSKETGSTEAFF. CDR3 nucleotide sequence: TGTGCCAGCAGTAAAGAAACAGGGAGCACTGAAGCTTTCTTT.

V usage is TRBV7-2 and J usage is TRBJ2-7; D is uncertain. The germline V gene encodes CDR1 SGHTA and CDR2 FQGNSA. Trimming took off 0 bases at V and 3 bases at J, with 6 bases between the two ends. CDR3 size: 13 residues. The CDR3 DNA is TGTGCCAGCAGCTTAGCGAGAGTCTACGAGCAGTACTTC. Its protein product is CASSLARVYEQYF. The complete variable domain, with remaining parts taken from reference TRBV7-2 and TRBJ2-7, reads GAGVSQSPSNKVTEKGKDVELRCDPISGHTALYWYRQSLGQGLEFLIYFQGNSAPDKSGLPSDRFSAERTGGSVSTLTIQRTQQEDSAVYLCASSLARVYEQYFGPGTRLTVT.

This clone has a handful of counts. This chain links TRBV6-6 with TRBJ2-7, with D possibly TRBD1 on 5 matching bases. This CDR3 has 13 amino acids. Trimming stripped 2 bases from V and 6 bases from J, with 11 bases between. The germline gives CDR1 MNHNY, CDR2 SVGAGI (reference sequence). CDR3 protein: CASSYRGKGEQYF. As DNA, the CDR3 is TGTGCCAGCAGTTACAGGGGAAAGGGCGAGCAGTACTTC.

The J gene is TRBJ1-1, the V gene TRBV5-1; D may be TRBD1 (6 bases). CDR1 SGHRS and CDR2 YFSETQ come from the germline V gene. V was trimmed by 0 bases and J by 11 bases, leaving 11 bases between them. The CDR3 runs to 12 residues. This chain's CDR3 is CASSLGEGVAFF. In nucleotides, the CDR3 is TGCGCCAGCAGCTTGGGCGAGGGGGTGGCTTTCTTT.

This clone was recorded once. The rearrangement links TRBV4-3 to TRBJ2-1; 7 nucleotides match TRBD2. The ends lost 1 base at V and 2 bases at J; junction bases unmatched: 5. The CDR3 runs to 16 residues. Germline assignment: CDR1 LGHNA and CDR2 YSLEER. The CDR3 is CASSQAISGAYNEQFF. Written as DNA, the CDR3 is TGCGCCAGCAGCCAAGCTATCAGCGGGGCCTACAATGAGCAGTTCTTC.

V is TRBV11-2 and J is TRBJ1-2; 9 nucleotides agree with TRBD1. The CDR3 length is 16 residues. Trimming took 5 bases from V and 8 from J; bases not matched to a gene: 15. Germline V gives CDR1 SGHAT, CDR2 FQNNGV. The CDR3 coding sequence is TGTGCCAGCAGCCCGAACGGGGACAGGGCCCTCTGGGGCTACACCTTC. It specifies CASSPNGDRALWGYTF. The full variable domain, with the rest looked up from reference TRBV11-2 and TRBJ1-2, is EAGVAQSPRYKIIEKRQSVAFWCNPISGHATLYWYQQILGQGPKLLIQFQNNGVVDDSQLPKDRFSAERLKGVDSTLKIQPAKLEDSAVYLCASSPNGDRALWGYTFGSGTRLTVV.

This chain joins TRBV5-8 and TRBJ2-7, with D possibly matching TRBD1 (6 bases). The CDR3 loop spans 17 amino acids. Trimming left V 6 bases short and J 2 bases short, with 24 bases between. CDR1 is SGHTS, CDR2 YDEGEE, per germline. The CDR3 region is CASTLSTQGNYPYEQYF. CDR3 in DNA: TGTGCCAGCACCCTGTCTACACAGGGCAATTACCCCTACGAGCAGTACTTC.

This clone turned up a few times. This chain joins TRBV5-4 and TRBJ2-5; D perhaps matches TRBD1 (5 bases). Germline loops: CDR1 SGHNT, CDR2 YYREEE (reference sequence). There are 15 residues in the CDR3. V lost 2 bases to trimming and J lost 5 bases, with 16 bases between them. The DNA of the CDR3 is TGTGCCAGCAGCTTAGGTGGGCAGGGTGGTGAGACCCAGTACTTC. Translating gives CASSLGGQGGETQYF.

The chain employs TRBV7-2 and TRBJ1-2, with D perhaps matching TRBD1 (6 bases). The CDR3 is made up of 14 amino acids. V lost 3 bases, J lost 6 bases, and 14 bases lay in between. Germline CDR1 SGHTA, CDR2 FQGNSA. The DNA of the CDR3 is TGTGCCAGCAGCTTTGGGGGGGCGGGGAATGGCTACACCTTC. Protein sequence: CASSFGGAGNGYTF.

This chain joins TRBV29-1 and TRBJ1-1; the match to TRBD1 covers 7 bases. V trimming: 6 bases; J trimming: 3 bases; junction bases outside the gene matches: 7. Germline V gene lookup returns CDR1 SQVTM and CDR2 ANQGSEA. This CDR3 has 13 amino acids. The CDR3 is CSVLRTGDTEAFF. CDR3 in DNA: TGCAGCGTCCTGAGAACAGGGGACACTGAAGCTTTCTTT.

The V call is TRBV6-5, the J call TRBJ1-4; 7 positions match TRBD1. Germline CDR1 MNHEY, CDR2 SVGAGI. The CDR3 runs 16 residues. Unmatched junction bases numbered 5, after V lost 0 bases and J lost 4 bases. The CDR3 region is CASSYSMGQLNEKLFF. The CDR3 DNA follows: TGTGCCAGCAGTTACTCAATGGGACAGCTTAATGAAAAACTGTTTTTT.

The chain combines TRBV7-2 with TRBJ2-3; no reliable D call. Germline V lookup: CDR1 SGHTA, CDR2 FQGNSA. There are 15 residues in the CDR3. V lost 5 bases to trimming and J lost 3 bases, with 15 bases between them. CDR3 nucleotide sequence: TGTGCCAGCAGCCATGGGCCAACACCGACAGATACGCAGTATTTT. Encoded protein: CASSHGPTPTDTQYF.

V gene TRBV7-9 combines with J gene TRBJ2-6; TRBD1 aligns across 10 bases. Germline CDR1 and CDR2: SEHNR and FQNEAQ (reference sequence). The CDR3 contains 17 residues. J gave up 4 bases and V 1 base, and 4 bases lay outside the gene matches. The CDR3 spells CASSLGDRGWGANVLTF. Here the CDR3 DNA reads TGTGCCAGCAGCTTAGGGGACAGGGGTTGGGGGGCCAACGTCCTGACTTTC. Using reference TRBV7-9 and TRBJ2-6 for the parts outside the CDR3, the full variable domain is DTGVSQNPRHKITKRGQNVTFRCDPISEHNRLYWYRQTLGQGPEFLTYFQNEAQLEKSRLLSDRFSAERPKGSFSTLEIQRTEQGDSAMYLCASSLGDRGWGANVLTFGAGSRLTVL.

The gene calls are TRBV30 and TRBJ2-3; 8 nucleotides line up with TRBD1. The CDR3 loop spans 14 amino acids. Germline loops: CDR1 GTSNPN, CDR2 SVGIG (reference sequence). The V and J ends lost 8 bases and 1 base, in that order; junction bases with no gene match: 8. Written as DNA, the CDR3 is TGTGCCCGAGACAGGGGATGGGGCACAGATACGCAGTATTTT. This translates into CARDRGWGTDTQYF.

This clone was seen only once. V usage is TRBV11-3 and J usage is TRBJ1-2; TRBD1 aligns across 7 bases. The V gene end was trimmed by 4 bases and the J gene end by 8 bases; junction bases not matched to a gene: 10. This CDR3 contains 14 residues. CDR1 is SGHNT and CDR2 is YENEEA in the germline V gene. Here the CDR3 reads CASSYTTGARGYTF. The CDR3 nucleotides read TGTGCCAGCAGCTATACTACAGGGGCCCGGGGCTACACCTTC.

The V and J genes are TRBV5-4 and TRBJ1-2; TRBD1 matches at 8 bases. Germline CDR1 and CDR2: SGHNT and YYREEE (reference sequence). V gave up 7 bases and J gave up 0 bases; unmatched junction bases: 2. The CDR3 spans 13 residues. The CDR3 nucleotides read TGTGCCAGCGGACAGGGAGCTAACTATGGCTACACCTTC. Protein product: CASGQGANYGYTF.

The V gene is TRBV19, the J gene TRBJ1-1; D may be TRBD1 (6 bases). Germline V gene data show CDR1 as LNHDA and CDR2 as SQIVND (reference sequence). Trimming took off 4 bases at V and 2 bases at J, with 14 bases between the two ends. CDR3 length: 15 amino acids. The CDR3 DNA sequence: TGTGCCAGTAGTAAAGGGGGAGGGATCAACACTGAAGCTTTCTTT. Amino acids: CASSKGGGINTEAFF.

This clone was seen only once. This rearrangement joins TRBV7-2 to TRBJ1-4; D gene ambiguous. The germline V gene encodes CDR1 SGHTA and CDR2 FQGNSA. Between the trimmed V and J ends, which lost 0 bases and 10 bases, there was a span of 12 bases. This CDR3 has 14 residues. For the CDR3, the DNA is TGTGCCAGCAGCTTAGCGGTCCTTGAGGGAAAACTGTTTTTT. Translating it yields CASSLAVLEGKLFF.

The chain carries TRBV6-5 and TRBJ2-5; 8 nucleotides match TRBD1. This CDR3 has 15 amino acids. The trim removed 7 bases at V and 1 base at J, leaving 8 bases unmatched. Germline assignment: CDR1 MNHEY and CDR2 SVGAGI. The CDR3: CASTPQGVIQETQYF. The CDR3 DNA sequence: TGTGCCAGCACTCCACAGGGGGTGATCCAAGAGACCCAGTACTTC.

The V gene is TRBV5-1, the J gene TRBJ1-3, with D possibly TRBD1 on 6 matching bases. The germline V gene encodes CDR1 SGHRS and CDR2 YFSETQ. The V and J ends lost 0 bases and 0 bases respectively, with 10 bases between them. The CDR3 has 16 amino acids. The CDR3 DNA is TGCGCCAGCAGCTTGGCTGGACAGAACTCTGGAAACACCATATATTTT. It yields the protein CASSLAGQNSGNTIYF. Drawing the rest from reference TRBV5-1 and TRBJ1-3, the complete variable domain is KAGVTQTPRYLIKTRGQQVTLSCSPISGHRSVSWYQQTPGQGLQFLFEYFSETQRNKGNFPGRFSGRQFSNSRSEMNVSTLELGDSALYLCASSLAGQNSGNTIYFGEGSWLTVV.

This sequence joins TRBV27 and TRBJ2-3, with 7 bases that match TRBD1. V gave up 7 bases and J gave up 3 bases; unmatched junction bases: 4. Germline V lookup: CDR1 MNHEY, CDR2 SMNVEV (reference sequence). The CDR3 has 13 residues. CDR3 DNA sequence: TGTGCCAGCAAGAGGGGGCAAACAGATACGCAGTATTTT. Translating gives CASKRGQTDTQYF.

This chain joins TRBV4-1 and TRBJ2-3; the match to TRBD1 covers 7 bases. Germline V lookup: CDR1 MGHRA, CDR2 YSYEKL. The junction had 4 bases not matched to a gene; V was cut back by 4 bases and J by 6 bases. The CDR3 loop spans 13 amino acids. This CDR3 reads CASSPDRADTQYF. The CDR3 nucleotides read TGCGCCAGCAGCCCCGACAGGGCTGATACGCAGTATTTT.

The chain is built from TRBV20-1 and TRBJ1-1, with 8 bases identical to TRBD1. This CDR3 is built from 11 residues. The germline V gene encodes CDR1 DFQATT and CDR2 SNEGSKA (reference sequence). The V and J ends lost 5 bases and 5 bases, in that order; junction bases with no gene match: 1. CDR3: CSAYRGTEAFF. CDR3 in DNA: TGCAGTGCTTACAGGGGGACTGAAGCTTTCTTT.

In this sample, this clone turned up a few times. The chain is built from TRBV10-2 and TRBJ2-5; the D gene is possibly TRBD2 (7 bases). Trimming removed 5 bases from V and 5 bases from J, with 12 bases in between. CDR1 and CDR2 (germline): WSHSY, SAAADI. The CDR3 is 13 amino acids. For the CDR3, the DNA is TGCGCCAGCAGTCGGGGGGCTCGGGAGACCCAGTACTTC. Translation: CASSRGARETQYF.